Following are 17 T cell receptor beta chains from one sample sequenced in a study of blood T cell repertoires in COVID-19. Assay used: immunoSEQ multiplex PCR; TCRdb lists only in-frame clones, some missing. This repertoire shows around 300,000 clones, over 75% found once; its top ten account for approximately 9.9%. What was sequenced was peripheral blood. These TCRs come from a woman aged 70-85 years with acute or convalescent COVID-19.

As DNA, the CDR3 is TGTGCCAGCAGCTTAGTGTCGGGTACCTACGAGCAGTACTTC. Translating it yields CASSLVSGTYEQYF. This chain uses TRBV7-6 with TRBJ2-7; no reliable D call. The CDR3 has 14 residues. Germline CDR1 and CDR2: SGHVS and FNYEAQ. V lost 1 base and J lost 2, with 9 bases in between.

This rearrangement joins TRBV20-1 to TRBJ2-7; D perhaps matches TRBD2 (5 bases). Germline V lookup: CDR1 DFQATT, CDR2 SNEGSKA (reference sequence). The CDR3 covers 11 residues. The V and J ends lost 8 bases and 6 bases respectively, with 14 bases between them. The CDR3 coding sequence is TGCAGTCCACTCTCCGGGGTCGAGCAGTACTTC. Translated: CSPLSGVEQYF.

The genes are TRBV18 and TRBJ1-3, with unresolved D. Germline V gene lookup returns CDR1 KGHSH and CDR2 LQKENI. The CDR3 extends over 14 amino acids. V was pared by 7 bases and J by 1 base, with 11 bases between. CDR3 sequence: CASLEQRSGNTIYF. CDR3 coding DNA: TGTGCCAGCTTAGAACAGAGATCTGGAAACACCATATATTTT.

The chain couples TRBV3-1 (or the pseudogene TRBV3-2) to TRBJ1-2; D unclear. V was pared by 4 bases and J by 2 bases, with 14 bases between. CDR1 LGHDT and CDR2 YNNKEL come from the germline V gene (reference sequence). The CDR3 is made up of 15 amino acids. The CDR3 region is CASSLGGGFNYGYTF. The CDR3 DNA reads as TGTGCCAGCAGCCTCGGTGGAGGTTTCAACTATGGCTACACCTTC.

This clone appeared once. This chain joins TRBV6-1 and TRBJ1-6; TRBD1 aligns across 7 bases. The germline V gene has CDR1 MNHNS and CDR2 SASEGT. V trimming: 0 bases; J trimming: 11 bases; junction bases outside the gene matches: 10. The CDR3 extends over 16 amino acids. CDR3 DNA: TGTGCCAGCAGTGAAGCGACAGGGCCCGGGGTCGCACCCCTCCACTTT. Translated, it gives CASSEATGPGVAPLHF.

The chain links TRBV24-1 to TRBJ1-5; the D gene is possibly TRBD1 (6 bases). The CDR3 has 14 amino acids. Deletions cut 5 bases from V and 7 bases from J, with 14 bases between. From germline, CDR1 is KGHDR and CDR2 SFDVKD. This CDR3 is CATSVPGGGQPQHF. The CDR3 DNA is TGTGCCACCAGTGTCCCGGGAGGGGGACAGCCCCAGCATTTT.

This chain links TRBV18 with TRBJ1-1; D unresolved. The length of the CDR3 is 15 residues. Germline CDR1 is KGHSH and CDR2 is LQKENI. Trimming pared 6 bases from V and 0 bases from J, leaving 14 bases between. The CDR3 loop is CASSPLGTLNTEAFF. CDR3 DNA sequence: TGTGCCAGCTCCCCCCTGGGCACTTTGAACACTGAAGCTTTCTTT. The full variable domain, completed using reference TRBV18 and TRBJ1-1, is NAGVMQNPRHLVRRRGQEARLRCSPMKGHSHVYWYRQLPEEGLKFMVYLQKENIIDESGMPKERFSAEFPKEGPSILRIQQVVRGDSAAYFCASSPLGTLNTEAFFGQGTRLTVV.

The rearrangement links TRBV9 to TRBJ2-3; D possibly corresponds to TRBD1 (7 bases). This CDR3 is 16 amino acids long. V was pared by 3 bases and J by 1 base, with 15 bases between. Germline assignment: CDR1 SGDLS and CDR2 YYNGEE. The CDR3 region is CASSGQGGPRTDTQYF. The DNA for the CDR3 is TGTGCCAGCAGCGGGCAGGGGGGCCCTCGCACAGATACGCAGTATTTT.

V usage is TRBV3-1 (or the pseudogene TRBV3-2) and J usage is TRBJ1-2; 8 bases line up with TRBD1. CDR3 size: 15 residues. After removal of 6 bases from V and 8 bases from J, the junction contained 14 bases not matched to a gene. Germline V gives CDR1 LGHDT, CDR2 YNNKEL (reference sequence). CDR3 DNA: TGTGCCAGCAGTCCGAGGACAGGGAATTCTGGCGGCTACACCTTC. It is translated as CASSPRTGNSGGYTF.

V usage is TRBV10-2 and J usage is TRBJ1-1, with D possibly being TRBD1 (5 bases). V dropped 5 bases and J dropped 0 bases, with 16 bases sitting between them. In germline, CDR1 is WSHSY, CDR2 SAAADI. This CDR3 has 16 amino acids. The DNA of the CDR3 is TGCGCCAGCAGTCGGGGGGAGGGTTGGGTGAACACTGAAGCTTTCTTT. Protein: CASSRGEGWVNTEAFF.

This clone came up once. V and J are TRBV3-1 (or the pseudogene TRBV3-2) and TRBJ2-2; 8 positions agree with TRBD2. V shed 4 bases and J 6 bases; nucleotides not matched to a gene: 4. CDR3 size: 14 residues. CDR1 LGHDT and CDR2 YNNKEL come from the germline V gene (reference sequence). The CDR3: CASSLGGAPGELFF. For the CDR3, the DNA is TGTGCCAGCAGCCTCGGGGGGGCCCCCGGGGAGCTGTTTTTT.

This chain connects TRBV5-1 to TRBJ1-4; 7 nucleotides align to TRBD1. J was trimmed by 5 bases and V by 3 bases; bases with no gene match: 7. CDR3 length equals 15 residues. Per germline, CDR1 SGHRS and CDR2 YFSETQ. CDR3 sequence: CASSWGDRSNEKLFF. The CDR3 DNA follows: TGCGCCAGCAGCTGGGGGGACAGATCAAATGAAAAACTGTTTTTT. Full variable domain (remainder filled in from reference TRBV5-1 and TRBJ1-4): KAGVTQTPRYLIKTRGQQVTLSCSPISGHRSVSWYQQTPGQGLQFLFEYFSETQRNKGNFPGRFSGRQFSNSRSEMNVSTLELGDSALYLCASSWGDRSNEKLFFGSGTQLSVL.

As concerns this clone: Other DNA sequences of this sample code for an identical CDR3. The chain is built from TRBV11-2 and TRBJ2-3; D perhaps matches TRBD2 (6 bases). The CDR3 consists of 16 residues. The V gene's germline CDR1 is SGHAT and CDR2 FQNNGV. The V end was cut by 0 bases, the J end by 1 base, with 11 bases between. The CDR3 DNA reads as TGTGCCAGCAGCTTAGATGGAGGAGGGGGCACAGATACGCAGTATTTT. Translation: CASSLDGGGGTDTQYF.

The V and J genes are TRBV6-5 and TRBJ1-4, with 9 nucleotides matching TRBD1. CDR1 and CDR2 (germline): MNHEY, SVGAGI. Trimming removed 4 bases from V and 8 bases from J; junction bases left unmatched: 8. The CDR3 runs to 15 residues. The CDR3 region is CASSSTGTGREKLFF. The CDR3 DNA is TGTGCCAGCAGTTCCACCGGGACAGGGAGGGAAAAACTGTTTTTT.

This clone came up a few times. The chain recombines TRBV19 with TRBJ2-7; D might be TRBD1 (6 bases). The ends were cut back, 5 bases at V and 0 bases at J, with 14 bases in the middle. From germline, CDR1 is LNHDA and CDR2 SQIVND (reference sequence). The CDR3 runs 15 residues. DNA of the CDR3: TGTGCCAGTAGTCCCTCCGGCAGGGGCTCCTACGAGCAGTACTTC. It encodes CASSPSGRGSYEQYF. The full variable domain, its missing parts supplied by reference TRBV19 and TRBJ2-7, is DGGITQSPKYLFRKEGQNVTLSCEQNLNHDAMYWYRQDPGQGLRLIYYSQIVNDFQKGDIAEGYSVSREKKESFPLTVTSAQKNPTAFYLCASSPSGRGSYEQYFGPGTRLTVT.

With regard to this clone: A junction boundary mismatches the germline segment, possibly from a read error. The rearrangement links TRBV6-5 to TRBJ1-1; tentative D call: TRBD1 (5 bases). Germline CDR1 and CDR2: MNHEY and SVGAGI. The CDR3 has 13 residues. CDR3 protein: CASSYVSGAGRAF. CDR3 in DNA: TGTGCCAGCAGTTACGTGTCCGGGGCGGGACGGGCCTTT.

As for this clone: An end of the junction does not agree with germline; a read error may underlie this. The rearrangement links TRBV27 to TRBJ1-1; no firm D call. Germline V gives CDR1 MNHEY, CDR2 SMNVEV (reference sequence). The length of the CDR3 is 17 residues. Here the CDR3 reads CAGSPTQPRFHGTEAFF. The CDR3 DNA sequence: TGTGCCGGCAGCCCCACCCAACCCAGGTTCCACGGAACTGAAGCTTTCTTT.